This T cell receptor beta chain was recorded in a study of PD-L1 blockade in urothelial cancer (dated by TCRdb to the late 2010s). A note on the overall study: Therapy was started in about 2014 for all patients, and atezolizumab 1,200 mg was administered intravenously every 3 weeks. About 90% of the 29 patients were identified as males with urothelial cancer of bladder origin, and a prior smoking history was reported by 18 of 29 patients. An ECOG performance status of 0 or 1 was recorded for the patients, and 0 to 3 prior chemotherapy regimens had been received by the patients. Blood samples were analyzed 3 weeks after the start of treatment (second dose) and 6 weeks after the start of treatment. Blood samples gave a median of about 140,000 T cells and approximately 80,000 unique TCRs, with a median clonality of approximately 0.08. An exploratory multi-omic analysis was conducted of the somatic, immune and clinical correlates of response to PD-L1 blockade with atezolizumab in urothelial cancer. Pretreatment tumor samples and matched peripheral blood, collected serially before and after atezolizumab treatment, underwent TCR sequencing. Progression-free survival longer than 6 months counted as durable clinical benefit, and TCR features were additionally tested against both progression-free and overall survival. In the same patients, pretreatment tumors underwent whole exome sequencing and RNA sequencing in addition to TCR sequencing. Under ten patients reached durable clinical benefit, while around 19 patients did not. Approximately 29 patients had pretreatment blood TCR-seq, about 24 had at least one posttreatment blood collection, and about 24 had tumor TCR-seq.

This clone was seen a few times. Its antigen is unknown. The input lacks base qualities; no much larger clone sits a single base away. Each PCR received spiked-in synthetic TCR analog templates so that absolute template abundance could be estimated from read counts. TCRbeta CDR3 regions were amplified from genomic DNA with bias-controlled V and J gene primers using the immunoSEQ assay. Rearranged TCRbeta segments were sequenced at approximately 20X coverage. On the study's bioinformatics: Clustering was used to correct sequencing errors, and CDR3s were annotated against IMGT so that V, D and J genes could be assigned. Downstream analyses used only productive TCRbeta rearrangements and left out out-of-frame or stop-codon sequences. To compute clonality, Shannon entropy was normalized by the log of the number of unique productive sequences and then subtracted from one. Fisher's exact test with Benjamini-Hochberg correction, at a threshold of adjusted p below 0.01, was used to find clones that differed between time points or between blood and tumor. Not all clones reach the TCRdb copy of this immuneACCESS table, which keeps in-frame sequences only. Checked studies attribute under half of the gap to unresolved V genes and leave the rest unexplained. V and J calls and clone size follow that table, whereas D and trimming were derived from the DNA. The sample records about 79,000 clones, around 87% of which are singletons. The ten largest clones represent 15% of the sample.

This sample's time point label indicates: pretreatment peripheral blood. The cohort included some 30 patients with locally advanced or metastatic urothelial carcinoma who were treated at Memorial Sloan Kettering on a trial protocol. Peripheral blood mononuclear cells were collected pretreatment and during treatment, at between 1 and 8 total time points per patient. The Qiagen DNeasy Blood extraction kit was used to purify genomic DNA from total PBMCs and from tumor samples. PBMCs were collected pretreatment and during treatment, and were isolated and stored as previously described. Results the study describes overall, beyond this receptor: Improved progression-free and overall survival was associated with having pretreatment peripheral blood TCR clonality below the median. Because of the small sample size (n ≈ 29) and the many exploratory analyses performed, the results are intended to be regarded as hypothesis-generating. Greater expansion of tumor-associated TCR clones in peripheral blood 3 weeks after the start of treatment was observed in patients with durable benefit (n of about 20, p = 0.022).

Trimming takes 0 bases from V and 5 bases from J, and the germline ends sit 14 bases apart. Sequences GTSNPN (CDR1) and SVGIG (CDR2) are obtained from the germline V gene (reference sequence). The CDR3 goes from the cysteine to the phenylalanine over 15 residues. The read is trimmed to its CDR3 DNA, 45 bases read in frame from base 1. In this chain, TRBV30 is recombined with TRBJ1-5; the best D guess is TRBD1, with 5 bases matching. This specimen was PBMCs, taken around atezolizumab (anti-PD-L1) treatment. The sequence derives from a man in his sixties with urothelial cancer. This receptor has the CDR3 CAWSVTGTLHQPQHF. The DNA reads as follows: TGTGCCTGGAGTGTAACAGGTACCCTACATCAGCCCCAGCATTTT.